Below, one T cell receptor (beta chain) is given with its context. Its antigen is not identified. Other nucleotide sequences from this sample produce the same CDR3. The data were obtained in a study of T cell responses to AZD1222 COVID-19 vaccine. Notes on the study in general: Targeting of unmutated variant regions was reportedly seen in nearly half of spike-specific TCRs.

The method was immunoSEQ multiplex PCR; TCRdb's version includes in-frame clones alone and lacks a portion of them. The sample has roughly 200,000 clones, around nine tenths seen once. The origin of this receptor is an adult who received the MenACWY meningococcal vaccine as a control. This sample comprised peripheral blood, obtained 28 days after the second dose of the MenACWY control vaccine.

For the CDR3, the DNA is TGTGCCAGCAGTTTATCCCGGGAGCAGTTCTTC. This translates into CASSLSREQFF. The rearrangement uses TRBV28 and TRBJ2-1; D gene uncertain. Germline V gene sequence: CDR1 MDHEN, CDR2 SYDVKM. The V gene lost 1 base and the J gene lost 10 bases, with 5 bases spanning the gap. This CDR3 has 11 amino acids. Combining the CDR3 with reference TRBV28 and TRBJ2-1 gives the whole variable domain DVKVTQSSRYLVKRTGEKVFLECVQDMDHENMFWYRQDPGLGLRLIYFSYDVKMKEKGDIPEGYSVSREKKERFSLILESASTNQTSMYLCASSLSREQFFGPGTRLTVL.